This TCR beta chain was sequenced in a study of T cell changes during pregnancy in multiple sclerosis. Profiled with immunoSEQ multiplex PCR; TCRdb holds only in-frame clones, not every one. The sample has roughly 60,000 clones; 80% to 95% are singletons. The origin of this receptor is a female donor with multiple sclerosis, enrolled in a pregnancy study. Sample: CD4+ T cells from peripheral blood mononuclear cells, taken before pregnancy.

For the CDR3, the DNA is TGTGCCATCAGCGCCGATAGGGGGTATGGCTACACCTTC. Translation: CAISADRGYGYTF. This chain joins TRBV10-3 and TRBJ1-2; D perhaps matches TRBD1 (6 bases). The V end was cut by 6 bases, the J end by 5 bases, with 13 bases between. The CDR3 is 13 amino acids. Per the germline V gene, CDR1 is ENHRY and CDR2 is SYGVKD.